This T cell receptor (beta chain) was profiled in a study of identical twins. General study points: Beta clonotypes that were abundant in cord blood contained fewer insertions, a pattern absent from memory repertoires.

Worth noting for this clonotype: Its antigen is undetermined.

Per germline, CDR1 ENHRY and CDR2 SYGVKD. The CDR3 covers 15 residues. With 7 bases removed from V and 5 bases from J, the gap between germline ends came to 18 bases. MiXCR, applied by TCRdb to the 5' RACE reads, yields one record per CDR3 protein. The sample lists about 390,000 distinct CDR3 sequences; around 9% were seen once. This receptor was obtained from a woman in her 50s in good health. This chain uses TRBV10-3 with TRBJ2-1, with D maybe TRBD2 (6 bases). Sequences were obtained from naive T cells sorted from blood. The CDR3 region is CAITQTGTPNNEQFF. The CDR3 nucleotides are TGTGCCATCACCCAAACCGGGACTCCCAACAATGAGCAGTTCTTC.